This T cell receptor beta chain was captured in a study of Ad26.COV2.S vaccination and SARS-CoV-2 variants. Turning to the study itself: By the intramuscular route, Ad26.COV2.S was given once, or twice 56 days apart.

The CDR3 loop spans 15 amino acids. CDR1 MNHEY and CDR2 SVGAGI come from the germline V gene. Trimming removed 8 bases from V and 4 bases from J; junction bases left unmatched: 9. As for treatment: around 19 received Ad26.COV2.S at low or high dose, single or two shots; a few received placebo; per-sample allocation not given. Collection of the samples took place on day 63 after the first injection of vaccine or placebo. TCRdb keeps only in-frame clones here, not all; method: immunoSEQ multiplex PCR. The table shows approximately 420,000 clones, with approximately 87% occurring only once. V is TRBV6-5 and J is TRBJ2-7; 12 nucleotides agree with TRBD1. The receptor was isolated from a person aged 18-65 years who received the Ad26.COV2.S COVID-19 vaccine or a placebo. The sequences come from peripheral blood, collected in a trial of Ad26.COV2.S vaccine versus placebo. This CDR3 is CASRRGQGALYEQYF. CDR3 nucleotide sequence: TGTGCCAGCCGCCGGGGACAGGGGGCATTGTACGAGCAGTACTTC.